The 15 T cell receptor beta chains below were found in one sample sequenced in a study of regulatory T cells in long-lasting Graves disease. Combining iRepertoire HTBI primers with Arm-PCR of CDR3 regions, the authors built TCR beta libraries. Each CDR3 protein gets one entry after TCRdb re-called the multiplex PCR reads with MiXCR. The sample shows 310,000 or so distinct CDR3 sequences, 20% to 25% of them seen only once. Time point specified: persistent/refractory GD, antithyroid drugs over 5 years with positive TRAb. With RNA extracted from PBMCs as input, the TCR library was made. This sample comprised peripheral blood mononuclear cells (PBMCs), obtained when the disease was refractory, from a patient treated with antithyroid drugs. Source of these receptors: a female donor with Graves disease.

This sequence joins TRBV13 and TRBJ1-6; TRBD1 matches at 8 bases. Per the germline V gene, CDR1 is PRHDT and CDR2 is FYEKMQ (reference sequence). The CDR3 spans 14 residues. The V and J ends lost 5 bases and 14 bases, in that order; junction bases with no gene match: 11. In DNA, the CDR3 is TGTGCCAGCAGCGAAGGACAGGGCCCGCCATCCCTCCACTTT. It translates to CASSEGQGPPSLHF.

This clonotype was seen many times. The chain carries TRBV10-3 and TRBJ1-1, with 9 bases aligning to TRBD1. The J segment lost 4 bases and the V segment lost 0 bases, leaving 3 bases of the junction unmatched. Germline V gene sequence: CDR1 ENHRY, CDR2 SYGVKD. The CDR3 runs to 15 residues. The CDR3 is CAISESDRGSTEAFF. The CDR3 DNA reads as TGTGCCATCAGTGAGTCGGACAGGGGAAGCACTGAAGCTTTCTTT.

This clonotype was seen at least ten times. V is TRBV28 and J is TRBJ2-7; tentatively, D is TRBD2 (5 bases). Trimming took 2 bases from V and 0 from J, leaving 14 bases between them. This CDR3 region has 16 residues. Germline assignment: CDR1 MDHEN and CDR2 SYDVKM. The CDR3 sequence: CASSLGSWRVSYEQYF. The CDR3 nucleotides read TGTGCCAGCAGTTTAGGTAGTTGGCGGGTCTCCTACGAGCAGTACTTC.

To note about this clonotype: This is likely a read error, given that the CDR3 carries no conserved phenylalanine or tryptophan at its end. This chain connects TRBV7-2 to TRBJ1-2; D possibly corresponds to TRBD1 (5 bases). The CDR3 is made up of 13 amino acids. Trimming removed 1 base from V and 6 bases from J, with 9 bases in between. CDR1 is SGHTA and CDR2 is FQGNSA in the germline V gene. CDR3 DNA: TGTGCCAGCAGCTTAGTGGGGGGAGATGGCTACACCTCC. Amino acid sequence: CASSLVGGDGYTS.

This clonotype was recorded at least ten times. The CDR3 coding sequence is TGTGCCAGCAGCTTCGCCGGGAGAAACTATGGCTACACCTTC. Residues: CASSFAGRNYGYTF. The genes are TRBV7-2 and TRBJ1-2; no definite D call. The V end lost 3 bases, the J end lost 2 bases, and 10 bases lay between the germline ends. The germline gives CDR1 SGHTA, CDR2 FQGNSA. This CDR3 region has 14 residues.

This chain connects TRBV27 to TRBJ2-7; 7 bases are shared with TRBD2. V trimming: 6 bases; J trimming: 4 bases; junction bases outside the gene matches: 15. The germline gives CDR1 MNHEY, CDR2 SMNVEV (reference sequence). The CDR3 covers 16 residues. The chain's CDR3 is CASRKRLPVGGYEQYF. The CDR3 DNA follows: TGTGCCAGCAGGAAGAGACTACCAGTCGGGGGGTACGAGCAGTACTTC.

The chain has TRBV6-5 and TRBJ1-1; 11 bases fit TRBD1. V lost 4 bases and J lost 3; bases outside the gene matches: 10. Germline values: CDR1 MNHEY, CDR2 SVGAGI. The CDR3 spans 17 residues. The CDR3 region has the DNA TGTGCCAGCAGTTCCCAATCCCCGGACAGGGGGCACACTGAAGCTTTCTTT. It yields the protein CASSSQSPDRGHTEAFF.

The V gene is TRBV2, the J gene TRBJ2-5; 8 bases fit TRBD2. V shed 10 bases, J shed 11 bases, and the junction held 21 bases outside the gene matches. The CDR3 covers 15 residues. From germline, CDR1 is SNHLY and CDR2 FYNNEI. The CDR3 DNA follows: TGTGCCACGCACCGTCCGGGAGGGCCTCTAGGGGAGCAGTACTTC. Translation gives CATHRPGGPLGEQYF.

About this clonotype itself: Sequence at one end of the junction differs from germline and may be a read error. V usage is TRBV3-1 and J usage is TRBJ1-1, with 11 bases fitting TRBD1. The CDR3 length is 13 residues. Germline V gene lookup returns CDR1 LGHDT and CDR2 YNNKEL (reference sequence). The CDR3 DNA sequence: TGTGCCAGCAGCCAAAAATGGGGACAGGGGGTAAACTTT. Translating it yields CASSQKWGQGVNF.

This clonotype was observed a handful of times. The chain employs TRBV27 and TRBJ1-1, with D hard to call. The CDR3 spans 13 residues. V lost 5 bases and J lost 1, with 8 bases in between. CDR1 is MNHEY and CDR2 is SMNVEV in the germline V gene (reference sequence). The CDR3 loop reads CASSTLGNTEAFF. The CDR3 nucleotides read TGTGCCAGCAGTACCCTCGGGAACACTGAAGCTTTCTTT.

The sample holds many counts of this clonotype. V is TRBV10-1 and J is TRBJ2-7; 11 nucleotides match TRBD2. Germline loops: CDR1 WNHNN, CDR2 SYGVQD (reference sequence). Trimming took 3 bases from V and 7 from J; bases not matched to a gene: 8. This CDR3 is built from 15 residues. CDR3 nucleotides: TGCGCCAGCAGTGAAGGCCTAGCGGGAGGCTGGGAGCAGTACTTC. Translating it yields CASSEGLAGGWEQYF.

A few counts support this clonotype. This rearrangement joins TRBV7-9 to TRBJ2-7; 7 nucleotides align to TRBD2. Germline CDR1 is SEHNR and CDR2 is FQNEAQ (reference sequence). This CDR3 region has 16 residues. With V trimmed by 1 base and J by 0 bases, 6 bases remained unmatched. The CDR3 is CASSLVVGRSSYEQYF. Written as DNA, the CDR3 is TGTGCCAGCAGCTTAGTCGTCGGGAGGAGCTCCTACGAGCAGTACTTC.

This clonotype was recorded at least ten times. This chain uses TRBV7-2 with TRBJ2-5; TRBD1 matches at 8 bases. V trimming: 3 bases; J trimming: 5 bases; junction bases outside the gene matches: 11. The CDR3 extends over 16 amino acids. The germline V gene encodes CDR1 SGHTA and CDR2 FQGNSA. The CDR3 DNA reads TGTGCCAGCAGCTTCGGTCATCAGGGGGCCGGGGAGACCCAGTACTTC. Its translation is CASSFGHQGAGETQYF. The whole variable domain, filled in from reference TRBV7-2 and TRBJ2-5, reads GAGVSQSPSNKVTEKGKDVELRCDPISGHTALYWYRQSLGQGLEFLIYFQGNSAPDKSGLPSDRFSAERTGGSVSTLTIQRTQQEDSAVYLCASSFGHQGAGETQYFGPGTRLLVL.

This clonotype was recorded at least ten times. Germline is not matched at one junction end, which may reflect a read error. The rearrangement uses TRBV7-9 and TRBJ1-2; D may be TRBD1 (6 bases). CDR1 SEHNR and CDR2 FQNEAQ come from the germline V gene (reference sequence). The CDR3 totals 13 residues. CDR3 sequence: CASSLATGRHESF. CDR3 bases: TGTGCCAGCAGCTTAGCTACAGGGCGACATGAATCATTC.

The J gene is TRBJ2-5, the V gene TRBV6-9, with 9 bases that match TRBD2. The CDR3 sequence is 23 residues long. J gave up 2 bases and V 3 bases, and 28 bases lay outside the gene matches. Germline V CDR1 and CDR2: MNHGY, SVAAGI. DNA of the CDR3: TGTGCCAGCAGTTACCTAAGACTGGAGTCCCTAGCGGGAAAGAACCGACCTCAAGAGACCCAGTACTTC. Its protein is CASSYLRLESLAGKNRPQETQYF.